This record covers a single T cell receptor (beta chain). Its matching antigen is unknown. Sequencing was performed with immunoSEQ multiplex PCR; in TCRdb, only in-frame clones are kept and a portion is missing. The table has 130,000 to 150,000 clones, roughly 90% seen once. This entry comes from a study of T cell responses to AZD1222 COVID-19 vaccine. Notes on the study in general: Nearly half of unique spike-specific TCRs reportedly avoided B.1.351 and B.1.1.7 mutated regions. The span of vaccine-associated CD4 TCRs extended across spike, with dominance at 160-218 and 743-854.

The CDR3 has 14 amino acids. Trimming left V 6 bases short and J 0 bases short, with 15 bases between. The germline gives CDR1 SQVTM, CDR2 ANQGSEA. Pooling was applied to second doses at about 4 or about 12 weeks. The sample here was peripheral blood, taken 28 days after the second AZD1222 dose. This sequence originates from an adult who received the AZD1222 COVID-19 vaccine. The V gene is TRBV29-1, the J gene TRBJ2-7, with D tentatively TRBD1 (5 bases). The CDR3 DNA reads TGCAGCGTGGCGACAGTTAGATCCTCCTACGAGCAGTACTTC. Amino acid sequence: CSVATVRSSYEQYF.